Listed below are T cell receptor beta chains from one sample, sequenced in a study of blood T cell repertoires in COVID-19. The repertoire was sequenced with immunoSEQ multiplex PCR; TCRdb's copy has only in-frame clones and lacks some. The sample has about 410,000 clones, around 86% seen once; the top ten hold over 1.1%. Source material: peripheral blood. All receptors derive from a woman in her 30s with active or convalescent COVID-19. Each CDR3 is given with its conserved first and last residue. The order of the fields is V gene, D gene, J gene, clone size, CDR3 protein, CDR3 DNA. D genes are given only for firm matches. Only part of the rows carry a size: once, few, many, or a class if the clone is expanded.

TRBV20-1	.	TRBJ1-2	once	CSASGAGSYTF	TGCAGTGCTTCGGGTGCGGGGAGCTACACCTTC
TRBV4-1	TRBD2	TRBJ2-7	.	CASSQRLAGVIMSYEQYF	TGCGCCAGCAGCCAAAGGCTAGCGGGGGTAATAATGTCCTACGAGCAGTACTTC
TRBV27	TRBD1	TRBJ1-1	.	CASSPGTGSTEAFF	TGTGCCAGCAGTCCTGGGACAGGGAGCACTGAAGCTTTCTTT
TRBV2	.	TRBJ2-6	once	CASSVQAAGANVLTF	TGTGCCAGCAGTGTACAGGCTGCAGGGGCCAACGTCCTGACTTTC
TRBV6-5	.	TRBJ1-5	few	CASSFQIDTQPQHF	TGTGCCAGCAGTTTTCAAATAGACACTCAGCCCCAGCATTTT
TRBV7-9	.	TRBJ2-7	once	CASSGGLALYEQYF	TGTGCCAGCAGCGGTGGGCTAGCGCTCTACGAGCAGTACTTC
TRBV19	.	TRBJ2-4	.	CASSIGQINIQYF	TGTGCCAGTAGTATCGGACAGATAAACATTCAGTACTTC
TRBV6-4	TRBD2	TRBJ2-5	few	CASSAGGQETQYF	TGTGCCAGTTCAGCGGGGGGACAAGAGACCCAGTACTTC
TRBV7-9	.	TRBJ1-2	few	CASSPLSDGYTF	TGTGCCAGCAGCCCCTTGTCGGATGGCTACACCTTC
TRBV5-1	.	TRBJ1-2	.	CASSLNTEGYTF	TGCGCCAGCAGCTTGAACACGGAGGGCTACACCTTC
TRBV19	.	TRBJ2-6	.	CASTPRGAGANVLTF	TGTGCCAGTACCCCCCGCGGGGCTGGGGCCAACGTCCTGACTTTC
TRBV5-1	.	TRBJ1-1	.	CASSLQGAKGTEAFF	TGCGCCAGCAGCTTACAGGGTGCTAAGGGGACTGAAGCTTTCTTT
TRBV7-2	.	TRBJ1-2	.	CASSRGSNYGYTF	TGTGCCAGCAGCCGGGGTTCTAACTATGGCTACACCTTC
TRBV27	TRBD1	TRBJ1-2	.	CASSSRQGVSLNYGYTF	TGTGCCAGCAGTTCTCGACAGGGGGTCAGTTTGAACTATGGCTACACCTTC
TRBV5-1	.	TRBJ2-7	.	CASSLKPEGSSYEQYF	TGCGCCAGCAGCTTAAAGCCGGAGGGCAGCTCCTACGAGCAGTACTTC
TRBV13	TRBD1	TRBJ1-2	.	CASSLPGQGTRGYTF	TGTGCCAGCAGCTTACCCGGACAGGGAACGAGGGGCTACACCTTC
TRBV3-1/TRBV3-2	.	TRBJ1-6	.	CASSQARGQSSYNSPLHF	TGTGCCAGCAGCCAAGCCCGTGGACAGAGCTCCTATAATTCACCCCTCCACTTT
TRBV10-2	.	TRBJ1-5	once	CASSVGPPSDQPQHF	TGCGCCAGCAGTGTTGGGCCCCCCTCGGATCAGCCCCAGCATTTT
TRBV11-2	.	TRBJ2-1	.	CASSLARQAEQFF	TGTGCCAGCAGCTTAGCTAGACAGGCTGAGCAGTTCTTC
TRBV4-2	.	TRBJ2-2	few	CASSRSLANTGELFF	TGTGCCAGCAGCCGGAGTCTAGCGAACACCGGGGAGCTGTTTTTT
TRBV25-1	.	TRBJ1-1	few	CASSEGLNQPDTEAFF	TGTGCCAGCAGTGAGGGCCTAAACCAGCCCGACACTGAAGCTTTCTTT
TRBV6-1	.	TRBJ1-2	.	CASSGQAPNYGYTF	TGTGCCAGCAGTGGACAGGCCCCCAACTATGGCTACACCTTC
TRBV10-3	TRBD2	TRBJ2-3	.	CAISERAGGTTDTQYF	TGTGCCATCAGTGAGAGAGCGGGAGGGACCACAGATACGCAGTATTTT
TRBV6-5	.	TRBJ2-6	.	CASSLLGGANVLTF	TGTGCCAGCAGTCTCCTAGGTGGGGCCAACGTCCTGACTTTC
TRBV19	.	TRBJ1-1	.	CASTSSKGLSGAFF	TGTGCCAGTACCTCCTCGAAGGGGCTCTCTGGGGCTTTCTTT
TRBV7-9	TRBD2	TRBJ2-1	.	CASSITSGGALIYNEQFF	TGTGCCAGCAGCATCACTAGCGGGGGGGCCCTAATTTACAATGAGCAGTTCTTC
TRBV19	.	TRBJ1-4	.	CASSILNEKLFF	TGTGCCAGTAGTATTCTTAATGAAAAACTGTTTTTT
TRBV3-1/TRBV3-2	TRBD2	TRBJ2-1	.	CASSQGLAGGPIHNEQFF	TGTGCCAGCAGCCAAGGACTAGCGGGAGGGCCTATCCACAATGAGCAGTTCTTC